This TCR beta chain is drawn from a study of T-cell reconstitution after alpha-beta-depleted transplantation in children. Notes on the study in general: Where alpha-beta T cells came from about two months after transplant was reportedly several hundred expanded graft clones. Counts and diversity of T cells one year after transplant came mostly from newly produced T cells. Some patients' high day-60 TCRbeta diversity was traced to surviving recipient T cells and thymic progenitors.

This clonotype was seen a handful of times. Its antigen is currently unknown. The TCRbeta library was prepared with unique molecular identifiers. One entry per CDR3 protein results from TCRdb running MiXCR on the PCR reads. The sample lists around 700,000 distinct CDR3 sequences, 10% to 15% occurring once. CDR1 and CDR2 from the germline V gene are SGHVS and FNYEAQ. The CDR3 is made up of 15 amino acids. V was clipped by 0 bases and J by 2 bases, with 11 bases between them. The sequenced sample was PBMCs, obtained before TCRalphabeta/CD19-depleted stem cell transplant. The origin of this receptor is a girl aged 2 to 10 with congenital amegakaryocytic thrombocytopenia, due to receive a stem cell transplant. This chain joins TRBV7-6 and TRBJ2-7; TRBD2 is a possible D gene (6 bases). CDR3 sequence (DNA): TGTGCCAGCAGCTTAGCGGAGGGGTTTCCCTACGAGCAGTACTTC. This gives the protein CASSLAEGFPYEQYF.